Shown below are 31 T cell receptor beta chains from a single sample sequenced in a study of blood T cell repertoires in COVID-19. Measured with immunoSEQ multiplex PCR; TCRdb has only the in-frame clones, and not every one. The sample contains roughly 20,000 clones, over 80% of which appear only once. Sample: peripheral blood. The receptors derive from a human donor in a cohort sampled during active COVID-19. The donor label of this sample is uncertain.

This clone has just one count. The chain carries TRBV6-5 and TRBJ1-6, with TRBD1 matching over 9 bases. Trimming at V came to 3 bases and at J to 8 bases, leaving 5 bases not matched to a gene. This CDR3 contains 15 residues. CDR1 and CDR2 (germline): MNHEY, SVGAGI. The CDR3 DNA is TGTGCCAGCAGTTATGGATACAGGGGGCATTCACCCCTCCACTTT. It translates to CASSYGYRGHSPLHF.

The V call is TRBV5-1, the J call TRBJ2-1, with TRBD2 matching over 9 bases. After removal of 4 bases from V and 5 bases from J, the junction contained 4 bases not matched to a gene. Looked up from germline, CDR1 is SGHRS and CDR2 is YFSETQ. The CDR3 extends over 14 amino acids. CDR3 residues: CASSPRTSDNEQFF. The CDR3 DNA reads as TGCGCCAGCAGCCCTAGGACTAGCGACAATGAGCAGTTCTTC.

This clone was detected a few times. This chain uses TRBV6-6 with TRBJ1-5, with a possible D match to TRBD1 (6 bases). Trimming pared 5 bases from V and 9 bases from J, leaving 11 bases between. CDR3 length: 12 residues. Germline CDR1 MNHNY, CDR2 SVGAGI (reference sequence). The CDR3 DNA reads TGTGCCAGCAGTGACAGGCCCTTGCCCCAGCATTTT. It translates to CASSDRPLPQHF.

In regard to this clone: An end of the junction differs from the germline gene, which may be a read error. The rearrangement links TRBV18 to TRBJ2-3; 9 bases match TRBD1. The CDR3 is 15 amino acids. Looked up from germline, CDR1 is KGHSH and CDR2 is LQKENI. CDR3 sequence reads: CASSPPGDRADTQYF. DNA for the CDR3: TGTGCCAGCTCCCCACCAGGGGACAGGGCAGATACGCAGTATTTT.

This sequence joins TRBV5-8 and TRBJ1-1; TRBD1 matches at 9 bases. CDR1 and CDR2 (germline): SGHTS, YDEGEE. With V trimmed by 6 bases and J by 5 bases, 8 bases remained unmatched. The CDR3 is made up of 14 amino acids. The CDR3 reads CASTHRGQWTEAFF. CDR3 coding DNA: TGTGCCAGCACCCACAGGGGGCAGTGGACTGAAGCTTTCTTT.

The rearrangement uses TRBV5-4 and TRBJ2-1, with 13 nucleotides matching TRBD2. CDR1 is SGHNT, CDR2 YYREEE, per germline (reference sequence). The length of the CDR3 is 17 residues. V was clipped by 4 bases and J by 3 bases; unmatched bases: 7. The chain's CDR3 is CASSRGTSGNLYNEQFF. The CDR3 DNA follows: TGTGCCAGCAGCCGGGGGACTAGCGGGAATCTCTACAATGAGCAGTTCTTC.

Comment on this clone: At one end the junction does not follow the germline gene, possibly because of a read error. The CDR3 spells CASSQASGPPNTQYF. Here the CDR3 DNA reads TGTGCCAGCAGTCAAGCTAGCGGGCCCCCGAATACGCAGTATTTT. This sequence joins TRBV6-1 and TRBJ2-3; 8 bases line up with TRBD2. CDR1 is MNHNS, CDR2 SASEGT, per germline. This CDR3 has 15 amino acids.

The chain joins TRBV14 to TRBJ2-7, with unresolved D. The germline gives CDR1 SGHDN, CDR2 FVKESK. The CDR3 runs 11 residues. Trimming left V 1 base short and J 7 bases short, with 5 bases between. CDR3 DNA: TGTGCCAGCAGCCAAGGGCTTGAGCAGTACTTC. It translates to CASSQGLEQYF.

The chain links TRBV6-5 to TRBJ2-1; 12 nucleotides line up with TRBD2. With V trimmed by 8 bases and J by 7 bases, 9 bases remained unmatched. The CDR3 is made up of 15 amino acids. Germline V gene data show CDR1 as MNHEY and CDR2 as SVGAGI. The DNA of the CDR3 is TGTGCCAGCGAGACTAGCGGGAGCCGATTGAATGAGCAGTTCTTC. Encoded protein: CASETSGSRLNEQFF.

This clone was detected only once. The chain is built from TRBV4-1 and TRBJ2-2; the match to TRBD1 covers 7 bases. This CDR3 spans 14 amino acids. Trimming cost V 10 bases and J 4 bases; bases outside gene matches: 9. The germline V gene has CDR1 MGHRA and CDR2 YSYEKL. The CDR3, as DNA: TGCGCCACCCAAGGGACAGATATCACCGGGGAGCTGTTTTTT. It codes for CATQGTDITGELFF.

The V call is TRBV29-1, the J call TRBJ2-1; D is uncertain. The CDR3 loop spans 13 amino acids. V shed 4 bases and J shed 8 bases, with 15 bases lying between them. CDR1 is SQVTM, CDR2 ANQGSEA, per germline. The CDR3 nucleotides read TGCAGCGTTGTGACACCCCCTTGGGATGAGCAGTTCTTC. Its translation: CSVVTPPWDEQFF.

V gene TRBV27 combines with J gene TRBJ1-6; D unresolved. The CDR3 runs to 14 residues. CDR1 is MNHEY, CDR2 SMNVEV, per germline (reference sequence). Trimming stripped 11 bases from V and 4 bases from J, with 15 bases between. This CDR3 reads CAASRVSYNSPLHF. The CDR3 nucleotides read TGTGCCGCGAGTCGGGTCTCTTATAATTCACCCCTCCACTTT.

V gene TRBV5-6 combines with J gene TRBJ2-7, with 7 bases matching TRBD2. V was clipped by 4 bases and J by 1 base; unmatched bases: 8. Germline V gene sequence: CDR1 SGHDT, CDR2 YYEEEE. The CDR3 loop spans 15 amino acids. DNA for the CDR3: TGTGCCAGCAGCGTGGGAGGGTATGCATCCTACGAGCAGTACTTC. Its translation: CASSVGGYASYEQYF.

The chain employs TRBV28 and TRBJ1-5, with D possibly matching TRBD1 (5 bases). CDR1 is MDHEN, CDR2 SYDVKM, per germline. V was shortened by 1 base and J by 5 bases, with 12 bases between the two germline ends. The CDR3 spans 15 residues. DNA of the CDR3: TGTGCCAGCAGTTTATCAGTAGGGGTTGATCAGCCCCAGCATTTT. This encodes CASSLSVGVDQPQHF.

This CDR3 is CASSPGLQGYGYTF. CDR3 nucleotide sequence: TGTGCCAGCTCCCCGGGTCTCCAAGGCTATGGCTACACCTTC. V gene TRBV18 combines with J gene TRBJ1-2; D is unresolved. The CDR3 contains 14 residues. The germline V gene encodes CDR1 KGHSH and CDR2 LQKENI. V lost 6 bases, J lost 4 bases, and 15 bases lay in between.

This clone has more than one count but fewer than ten. In DNA, the CDR3 is TGTGCCAGCAGCCTAGGTTTTGGAGGGAGGAAGCCCCAGCATTTT. This translates into CASSLGFGGRKPQHF. The rearrangement uses TRBV7-2 and TRBJ1-5; unclear D gene. CDR3 length: 15 amino acids. In germline, CDR1 is SGHTA, CDR2 FQGNSA. Deletions cut 5 bases from V and 8 bases from J, with 19 bases between.

The rearrangement uses TRBV10-2 and TRBJ1-1, with D unclear. The CDR3 consists of 12 residues. CDR1 and CDR2 from the germline V gene are WSHSY and SAAADI. With 3 bases removed from V and 5 bases from J, the gap between germline ends came to 7 bases. The CDR3 loop reads CASSDGGTEAFF. CDR3 nucleotides: TGCGCCAGCAGTGATGGAGGGACTGAAGCTTTCTTT.

The V gene is TRBV5-6, the J gene TRBJ2-5; no firm D call. Germline lookup yields CDR1 SGHDT and CDR2 YYEEEE. The CDR3 loop spans 11 amino acids. V lost 1 base, J lost 5 bases, and 3 bases lay in between. CDR3 amino acids: CASSLRETQYF. The CDR3 DNA sequence: TGTGCCAGCAGCTTGCGGGAGACCCAGTACTTC. The complete variable domain, with remaining parts taken from reference TRBV5-6 and TRBJ2-5, reads DAGVTQSPTHLIKTRGQQVTLRCSPKSGHDTVSWYQQALGQGPQFIFQYYEEEERQRGNFPDRFSGHQFPNYSSELNVNALLLGDSALYLCASSLRETQYFGPGTRLLVL.

This clone was picked up a small number of times. The chain is built from TRBV27 and TRBJ2-2; unclear D gene. V dropped 1 base and J dropped 0 bases, with 9 bases sitting between them. CDR1 is MNHEY and CDR2 is SMNVEV in the germline V gene (reference sequence). The CDR3 extends over 16 amino acids. The CDR3 protein is CASSLFQFSNTGELFF. The CDR3 region has the DNA TGTGCCAGCAGTTTATTTCAGTTTTCGAACACCGGGGAGCTGTTTTTT.

This sequence joins TRBV2 and TRBJ2-3, with D perhaps matching TRBD1 (6 bases). Per the germline V gene, CDR1 is SNHLY and CDR2 is FYNNEI. CDR3 length equals 15 residues. V was pared by 1 base and J by 2 bases, with 10 bases between. The DNA of the CDR3 is TGTGCCAGCAGTGAAGAGAGGACAGCCACAGATACGCAGTATTTT. Translation gives CASSEERTATDTQYF.

This chain links TRBV7-8 with TRBJ2-5; 7 positions match TRBD2. J gave up 5 bases and V 6 bases, and 9 bases lay outside the gene matches. The CDR3 is 14 amino acids. CDR1 and CDR2 (germline): SGHVS, FQNEAQ. DNA of the CDR3: TGTGCCAGCAGTAAAGCGGGAAAGTTTGAGACCCAGTACTTC. This sequence encodes CASSKAGKFETQYF.

This chain connects TRBV5-1 to TRBJ1-1; 7 bases are shared with TRBD1. The trim removed 3 bases at V and 4 bases at J, leaving 6 bases unmatched. This CDR3 contains 14 residues. The germline CDR1 and CDR2 sequences are SGHRS and YFSETQ. DNA for the CDR3: TGCGCCAGCAGCTCGGGGCAGGGGGGCACTGAAGCTTTCTTT. Protein product: CASSSGQGGTEAFF. Filled out from reference TRBV5-1 and TRBJ1-1, the complete variable domain reads KAGVTQTPRYLIKTRGQQVTLSCSPISGHRSVSWYQQTPGQGLQFLFEYFSETQRNKGNFPGRFSGRQFSNSRSEMNVSTLELGDSALYLCASSSGQGGTEAFFGQGTRLTVV.

The V call is TRBV5-6, the J call TRBJ2-7; 7 bases are shared with TRBD2. The germline V gene has CDR1 SGHDT and CDR2 YYEEEE. The CDR3 is 14 residues long. J lost 4 bases, V lost 0 bases, and 4 bases had no gene match. CDR3 protein: CASSLGEGGYEQYF. For the CDR3, the DNA is TGTGCCAGCAGCTTGGGGGAGGGAGGGTACGAGCAGTACTTC.

The chain is built from TRBV19 and TRBJ1-1; 7 bases line up with TRBD1. The germline V gene encodes CDR1 LNHDA and CDR2 SQIVND (reference sequence). There are 14 residues in the CDR3. V lost 5 bases and J lost 4; bases outside the gene matches: 7. CDR3 nucleotide sequence: TGTGCCAGTAGTCCAGGGGGTTACCGCACTGAAGCTTTCTTT. Translation gives CASSPGGYRTEAFF.

The chain recombines TRBV5-4 with TRBJ2-6; no reliable D call. Germline lookup yields CDR1 SGHNT and CDR2 YYREEE (reference sequence). The length of the CDR3 is 16 residues. Trimming stripped 0 bases from V and 1 base from J, with 8 bases between. CDR3: CASSLAQRSGANVLTF. CDR3 DNA: TGTGCCAGCAGCTTGGCTCAGCGTTCTGGGGCCAACGTCCTGACTTTC.

J is TRBJ2-1 and V is TRBV3-1 (or the pseudogene TRBV3-2); D is possibly TRBD2 (5 bases). Germline V CDR1 and CDR2: LGHDT, YNNKEL (reference sequence). This CDR3 has 14 amino acids. Trimming stripped 3 bases from V and 6 bases from J, with 12 bases between. The CDR3, as DNA: TGTGCCAGCAGCCAGAGGGCTACCCCCAATGAGCAGTTCTTC. Its translation: CASSQRATPNEQFF.

The genes are TRBV9 and TRBJ2-1, with 8 bases matching TRBD1. The CDR3 spans 16 residues. Germline CDR1 and CDR2: SGDLS and YYNGEE. The trim removed 2 bases at V and 2 bases at J, leaving 6 bases unmatched. The chain's CDR3 is CASSVAGTGTYNEQFF. In DNA form, the CDR3 reads TGTGCCAGCAGCGTCGCCGGGACAGGTACCTACAATGAGCAGTTCTTC.

The J gene is TRBJ2-2, the V gene TRBV14; D call uncertain. Trimming took off 2 bases at V and 8 bases at J, with 9 bases between the two ends. Germline lookup yields CDR1 SGHDN and CDR2 FVKESK. CDR3 size: 13 residues. The CDR3 DNA reads TGTGCCAGCAGCCAAAACAGTATGGGGGAGCTGTTTTTT. This sequence encodes CASSQNSMGELFF.

V usage is TRBV12-5 and J usage is TRBJ2-1, with 8 positions matching TRBD1. Germline CDR1 reads LGHNT; CDR2 reads FRNRAP. This CDR3 has 17 amino acids. V was pared by 0 bases and J by 0 bases, with 4 bases of the junction left unmatched. The CDR3 sequence is CASGLVRDRPSYNEQFF. The CDR3 nucleotides read TGTGCTAGTGGTTTGGTCAGGGACAGGCCCTCCTACAATGAGCAGTTCTTC.

The rearrangement links TRBV30 to TRBJ2-4; 9 nucleotides agree with TRBD1. Germline loops: CDR1 GTSNPN, CDR2 SVGIG (reference sequence). The CDR3 is 17 residues long. V lost 1 base, J lost 1 base, and 8 bases stayed unmatched. Here the CDR3 reads CAWSAPGTGFAKNIQYF. Written as DNA, the CDR3 is TGTGCCTGGAGTGCCCCCGGGACAGGGTTTGCCAAAAACATTCAGTACTTC.

This sequence joins TRBV5-4 and TRBJ2-5, with D unclear. This CDR3 has 13 amino acids. Germline-derived CDR1 and CDR2 are SGHNT and YYREEE (reference sequence). V was clipped by 1 base and J by 2 bases, with 6 bases between them. CDR3 residues: CASSLRTQETQYF. Written as DNA, the CDR3 is TGTGCCAGCAGCTTGCGAACTCAAGAGACCCAGTACTTC.